The 29 T cell receptor beta chains listed next were all sequenced from one sample in a study of blood T cell repertoires in COVID-19. Using immunoSEQ multiplex PCR, the repertoire was profiled, and TCRdb retains in-frame clones only, with some absent. The sample yields 160,000 or so clones, 84% seen once. The sequencing sample was made of peripheral blood. All receptors come from a woman aged 45 to 65 with acute or convalescent COVID-19.

The chain joins TRBV1 to TRBJ2-3; the table's D call of TRBD2 was not tested on the DNA. TRBV1 is assigned pseudogene status. CDR3 length: 18 residues. The CDR3 spells CTSSQDPPLAGSTDTQYF. The CDR3 DNA follows: TGCACCAGCAGCCAAGATCCCCCGCTAGCGGGGAGCACAGATACGCAGTATTTT.

This chain's CDR3 is CASSSTQGAEAFF. The DNA for the CDR3 is TGTGCCAGCAGCTCAACTCAGGGGGCCGAAGCTTTCTTT. J is TRBJ1-1 and V is TRBV7-3; TRBD1 matches at 8 bases. CDR1 SGHTA and CDR2 FQGTGA come from the germline V gene. V lost 4 bases, J lost 8 bases, and 6 bases stayed unmatched. The CDR3 covers 13 residues.

The chain links TRBV5-1 to TRBJ1-5, with 8 bases fitting TRBD1. This CDR3 comprises 19 residues. Trimming at V came to 1 base and at J to 6 bases, leaving 18 bases not matched to a gene. Germline V gives CDR1 SGHRS, CDR2 YFSETQ. CDR3 in amino acids: CASSLLVGGGQGRGQPQHF. Here the CDR3 DNA reads TGCGCCAGCAGCTTGCTAGTCGGAGGCGGACAGGGCCGGGGTCAGCCCCAGCATTTT.

This clone was seen many times. The J gene is TRBJ1-4, the V gene TRBV7-9; TRBD1 might be the D (5 bases). Between the trimmed V and J ends, which lost 1 base and 5 bases, there was a span of 11 bases. The germline V gene has CDR1 SEHNR and CDR2 FQNEAQ (reference sequence). The CDR3 contains 15 residues. CDR3 amino acids: CASSLDTGANEKLFF. CDR3 coding DNA: TGTGCCAGCAGCTTAGACACAGGAGCAAATGAAAAACTGTTTTTT.

This clone has only a few counts. The chain carries TRBV11-1 and TRBJ2-2; the match to TRBD1 covers 8 bases. This CDR3 is built from 16 residues. Germline V gene lookup returns CDR1 SGHAT and CDR2 FQDESV (reference sequence). V lost 4 bases to trimming and J lost 8 bases; unmatched junction nucleotides: 12. The CDR3 region is CASSSDRAKRRGELFF. DNA for the CDR3: TGTGCCAGCAGCTCGGACAGGGCAAAGAGGCGGGGGGAGCTGTTTTTT.

This clone was seen only a few times. This rearrangement joins TRBV6-2 or TRBV6-3 to TRBJ2-1; TRBD1 agrees at 7 bases. The V and J ends lost 4 bases and 8 bases, in that order; junction bases with no gene match: 8. Germline values: CDR1 MNHEY, CDR2 SVGEGT. The CDR3 is 14 amino acids. This CDR3 is CASSLKQGFYEQFF. CDR3 sequence (DNA): TGTGCCAGCAGTTTGAAACAGGGGTTCTATGAGCAGTTCTTC.

V and J are TRBV6-2 or TRBV6-3 and TRBJ1-2; 7 bases map to TRBD1. This CDR3 spans 14 amino acids. The V and J ends lost 4 bases and 9 bases, in that order; junction bases with no gene match: 11. CDR1 is MNHEY, CDR2 SVGEGT, per germline. CDR3 loop: CASSSAPTTGRYTF. As DNA, the CDR3 is TGTGCCAGCAGTTCGGCCCCCACGACAGGGCGCTACACCTTC.

The chain has TRBV2 and TRBJ2-7; the match to TRBD2 covers 9 bases. CDR3 length equals 14 residues. V lost 8 bases, J lost 6 bases, and 11 bases stayed unmatched. Germline V gene sequence: CDR1 SNHLY, CDR2 FYNNEI. The chain's CDR3 is CASGSSGGQGEQYF. Written as DNA, the CDR3 is TGTGCCAGCGGGTCCAGCGGGGGGCAGGGCGAGCAGTACTTC.

The chain joins TRBV7-8 to TRBJ2-5, with D unclear. V was clipped by 5 bases and J by 4 bases, with 11 bases between them. The CDR3 has 13 residues. Germline V gene data show CDR1 as SGHVS and CDR2 as FQNEAQ. CDR3 protein: CASSRSTPETQYF. CDR3 sequence (DNA): TGTGCCAGCAGCCGTAGTACTCCAGAGACCCAGTACTTC.

J is TRBJ1-2 and V is TRBV5-1; no reliable D call. V lost 0 bases and J 1 base, leaving 10 bases between the germline ends. This CDR3 is 15 amino acids long. The germline V gene encodes CDR1 SGHRS and CDR2 YFSETQ. CDR3: CASSLGTTINYGYTF. The DNA of the CDR3 is TGCGCCAGCAGCTTGGGGACGACTATTAACTATGGCTACACCTTC.

The CDR3 is CASSIGGGQQETQYF. The CDR3 DNA follows: TGTGCCAGCAGCATAGGGGGGGGGCAACAAGAGACCCAGTACTTC. This chain connects TRBV9 to TRBJ2-5; TRBD2 is a possible D gene (7 bases). Trimming shortened V by 4 bases and J by 2 bases, and 15 bases separated the two germline ends. This CDR3 has 15 amino acids. The germline CDR1 and CDR2 sequences are SGDLS and YYNGEE.

The rearrangement joins TRBV7-9 to TRBJ1-1, with no clear D. Germline V gene sequence: CDR1 SEHNR, CDR2 FQNEAQ (reference sequence). V lost 5 bases to trimming and J lost 8 bases, with 9 bases between them. This CDR3 has 11 amino acids. The CDR3 DNA sequence: TGTGCCAGCAGCCGAGGGCCGGAAGCTTTCTTT. The encoded protein is CASSRGPEAFF.

This clone came up once. This chain links TRBV10-3 with TRBJ2-1; D unresolved. CDR1 and CDR2 from the germline V gene are ENHRY and SYGVKD. This CDR3 comprises 16 residues. The germline V and J ends were trimmed by 6 bases and 0 bases, with 15 bases remaining between them. CDR3 sequence: CAISLQATRSYNEQFF. CDR3 bases: TGTGCCATCAGCTTGCAGGCAACCCGCTCCTACAATGAGCAGTTCTTC.

This chain joins TRBV18 and TRBJ2-7; the D gene is possibly TRBD2 (5 bases). Trimming removed 0 bases at V and 2 bases at J, with 17 bases between. Per germline, CDR1 KGHSH and CDR2 LQKENI. The CDR3 length is 17 residues. In DNA, the CDR3 is TGTGCCAGCTCACCACCAGGAGGCAGTTCTTCCACCTACGAGCAGTACTTC. Its translation: CASSPPGGSSSTYEQYF.

The V call is TRBV3-1 (or the pseudogene TRBV3-2), the J call TRBJ1-4; TRBD1 aligns across 8 bases. Per the germline V gene, CDR1 is LGHDT and CDR2 is YNNKEL (reference sequence). This CDR3 has 16 residues. V was pared by 0 bases and J by 4 bases, with 4 bases of the junction left unmatched. In DNA form, the CDR3 reads TGTGCCAGCAGCCAAGATATAGGGACAGGTAATGAAAAACTGTTTTTT. This codes for CASSQDIGTGNEKLFF.

The rearrangement uses TRBV5-6 and TRBJ2-7; 15 bases align to TRBD2. The CDR3 contains 16 residues. The germline CDR1 and CDR2 sequences are SGHDT and YYEEEE. V shed 4 bases and J 6 bases; nucleotides not matched to a gene: 8. The CDR3 sequence: CASSLGLAGGPSEQYF. CDR3 coding DNA: TGTGCCAGCAGCCTTGGACTAGCGGGGGGGCCCTCCGAGCAGTACTTC.

This clone came up once. The rearrangement uses TRBV12-3 or TRBV12-4 and TRBJ1-2; D gene ambiguous. The germline V and J ends were trimmed by 5 bases and 7 bases, with 14 bases remaining between them. The CDR3 contains 13 residues. For the CDR3, the DNA is TGTGCCAGCAGTACTCCACCTGGTCTTGGCTACACCTTC. This codes for CASSTPPGLGYTF.

The rearrangement links TRBV12-3 or TRBV12-4 to TRBJ2-2, with D perhaps matching TRBD1 (6 bases). Trimming removed 6 bases from V and 5 bases from J, with 10 bases in between. The CDR3 covers 13 residues. This CDR3 reads CASSYTGTGELFF. CDR3 sequence (DNA): TGTGCCAGCAGCTATACAGGGACCGGGGAGCTGTTTTTT.

The V gene is TRBV7-2, the J gene TRBJ1-2, with 9 bases aligning to TRBD1. Germline loops: CDR1 SGHTA, CDR2 FQGNSA. The CDR3 has 13 residues. Trimming cost V 5 bases and J 8 bases; bases outside gene matches: 6. CDR3: CASSPRTGEGYTF. DNA of the CDR3: TGTGCCAGCAGCCCTCGGACAGGGGAGGGCTACACCTTC.

This chain links TRBV9 with TRBJ1-1; a weak D match, TRBD1 (6 bases). CDR3 length equals 14 residues. CDR1 SGDLS and CDR2 YYNGEE come from the germline V gene. Trimming pared 3 bases from V and 3 bases from J, leaving 12 bases between. The CDR3 is CASSARTDYTEAFF. CDR3 bases: TGTGCCAGCAGCGCAAGGACAGATTACACTGAAGCTTTCTTT.

J is TRBJ1-2 and V is TRBV14; possible D gene TRBD1, 6 bases. Per the germline V gene, CDR1 is SGHDN and CDR2 is FVKESK. Trimming left V 4 bases short and J 7 bases short, with 16 bases between. CDR3 length equals 14 residues. The CDR3 here is CASSLQTGSSGYTF. The DNA for the CDR3 is TGTGCCAGCAGCCTACAGACAGGATCATCTGGCTACACCTTC.

V usage is TRBV28 and J usage is TRBJ1-2; 9 bases line up with TRBD1. J was trimmed by 2 bases and V by 5 bases; bases with no gene match: 12. Germline CDR1 and CDR2: MDHEN and SYDVKM. The length of the CDR3 is 17 residues. In DNA, the CDR3 is TGTGCCAGCAGTCCTGGGGGACTGGACAGGGGCAACTATGGCTACACCTTC. Translating gives CASSPGGLDRGNYGYTF.

This clone was observed once. The genes are TRBV6-5 and TRBJ1-2, with D possibly TRBD1 on 5 matching bases. CDR3 length: 15 amino acids. Germline CDR1 reads MNHEY; CDR2 reads SVGAGI. With 6 bases removed from V and 1 base from J, the gap between germline ends came to 15 bases. DNA for the CDR3: TGTGCCAGCAGATCCTGGGGCCGAGATAACTATGGCTACACCTTC. Translation gives CASRSWGRDNYGYTF.

This rearrangement joins TRBV6-4 to TRBJ1-1; D possibly corresponds to TRBD1 (5 bases). The CDR3 has 15 amino acids. Trimming took off 6 bases at V and 1 base at J, with 15 bases between the two ends. The germline V gene encodes CDR1 MRHNA and CDR2 SNTAGT. CDR3 nucleotide sequence: TGTGCCAGCAGACGGGACGGCGGGGGGAACACTGAAGCTTTCTTT. Translating gives CASRRDGGGNTEAFF.

This chain links TRBV5-5 with TRBJ2-1; D is perhaps TRBD2 (6 bases). This CDR3 is built from 14 residues. The V gene lost 2 bases and the J gene lost 5 bases, with 11 bases spanning the gap. Per germline, CDR1 SGHKS and CDR2 YYEKEE (reference sequence). The CDR3 loop is CASSFLANHNEQFF. The DNA for the CDR3 is TGTGCCAGCAGCTTCCTAGCGAACCACAATGAGCAGTTCTTC.

Note on this clone: Other DNA sequences in the same sample also yield this CDR3. The chain has TRBV5-1 and TRBJ1-1; D may be TRBD1 (6 bases). CDR1 and CDR2 from the germline V gene are SGHRS and YFSETQ. Trimming took off 1 base at V and 1 base at J, with 8 bases between the two ends. This CDR3 is built from 14 residues. The CDR3 DNA is TGCGCCAGCAGCTTGCAAGGGGGGAACACTGAAGCTTTCTTT. Translation gives CASSLQGGNTEAFF.

This clone was picked up a small number of times. This chain joins TRBV21-1 and TRBJ2-3; TRBD1, as called in the table, went unchecked against the DNA. TRBV21-1 is shown as a pseudogene. CDR3 length: 19 residues. CDR3 coding DNA: TGTGCCAGCAGCAAAGTCCGGGACAGGGCTAACCATAGCACAGATACGCAGTATTTT. Protein sequence: CASSKVRDRANHSTDTQYF.

This clone showed up just a few times. V gene TRBV5-1 combines with J gene TRBJ2-7; D is undetermined. The CDR3 runs to 15 residues. Trimming took off 4 bases at V and 0 bases at J, with 14 bases between the two ends. CDR1 and CDR2 from the germline V gene are SGHRS and YFSETQ. CDR3: CASSRGVASSYEQYF. The CDR3 bases are TGCGCCAGCAGCCGTGGCGTAGCAAGCTCCTACGAGCAGTACTTC.

Here the CDR3 reads CASSLAGTGGAYGYTF. For the CDR3, the DNA is TGTGCCAGCAGCTTAGCGGGGACAGGGGGTGCCTATGGCTACACCTTC. The chain combines TRBV7-9 with TRBJ1-2; 11 bases line up with TRBD1. This CDR3 comprises 16 residues. The J segment lost 4 bases and the V segment lost 0 bases, leaving 4 bases of the junction unmatched. From germline, CDR1 is SEHNR and CDR2 FQNEAQ (reference sequence).